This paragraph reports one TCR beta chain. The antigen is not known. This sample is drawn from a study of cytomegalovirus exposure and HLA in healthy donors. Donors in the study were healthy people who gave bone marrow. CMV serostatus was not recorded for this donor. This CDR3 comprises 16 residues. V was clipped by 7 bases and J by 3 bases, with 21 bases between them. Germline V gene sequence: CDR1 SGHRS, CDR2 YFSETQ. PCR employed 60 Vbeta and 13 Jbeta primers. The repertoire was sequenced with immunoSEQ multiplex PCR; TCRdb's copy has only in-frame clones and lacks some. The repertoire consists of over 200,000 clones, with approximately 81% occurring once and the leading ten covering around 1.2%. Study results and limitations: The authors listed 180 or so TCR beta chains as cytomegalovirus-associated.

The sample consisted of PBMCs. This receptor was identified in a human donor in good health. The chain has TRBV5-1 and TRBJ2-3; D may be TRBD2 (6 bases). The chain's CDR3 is CASGTGVTRGTDTQYF. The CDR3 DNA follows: TGCGCCAGCGGCACAGGAGTGACTAGGGGTACAGATACGCAGTATTTT. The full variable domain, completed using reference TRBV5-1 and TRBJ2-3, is KAGVTQTPRYLIKTRGQQVTLSCSPISGHRSVSWYQQTPGQGLQFLFEYFSETQRNKGNFPGRFSGRQFSNSRSEMNVSTLELGDSALYLCASGTGVTRGTDTQYFGPGTRLTVL.